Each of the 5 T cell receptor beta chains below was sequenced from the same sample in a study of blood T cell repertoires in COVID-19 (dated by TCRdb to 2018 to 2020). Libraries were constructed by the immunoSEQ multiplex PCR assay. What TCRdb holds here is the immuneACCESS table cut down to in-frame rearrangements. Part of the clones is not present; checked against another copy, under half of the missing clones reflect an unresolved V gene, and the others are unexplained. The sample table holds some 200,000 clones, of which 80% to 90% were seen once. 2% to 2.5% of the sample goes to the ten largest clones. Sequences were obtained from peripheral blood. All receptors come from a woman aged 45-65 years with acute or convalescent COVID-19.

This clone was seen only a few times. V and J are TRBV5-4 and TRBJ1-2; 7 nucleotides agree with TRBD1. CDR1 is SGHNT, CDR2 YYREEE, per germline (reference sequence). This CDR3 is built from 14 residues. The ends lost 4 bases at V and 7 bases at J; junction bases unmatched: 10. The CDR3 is CASSPQQGMSGYTF. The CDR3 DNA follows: TGTGCCAGCAGCCCCCAACAGGGGATGAGTGGCTACACCTTC.

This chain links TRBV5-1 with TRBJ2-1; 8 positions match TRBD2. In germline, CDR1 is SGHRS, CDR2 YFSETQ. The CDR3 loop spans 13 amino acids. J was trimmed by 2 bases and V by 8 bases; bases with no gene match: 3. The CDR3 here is CASDSGTYNEQFF. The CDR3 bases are TGCGCCAGTGATAGCGGGACCTACAATGAGCAGTTCTTC.

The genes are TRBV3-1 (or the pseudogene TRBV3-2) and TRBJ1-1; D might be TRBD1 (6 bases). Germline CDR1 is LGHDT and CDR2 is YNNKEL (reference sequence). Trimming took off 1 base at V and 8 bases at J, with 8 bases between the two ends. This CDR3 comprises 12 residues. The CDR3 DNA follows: TGTGCCAGCAGCCAAGCCGGGACAGAAGCTTTCTTT. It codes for CASSQAGTEAFF.

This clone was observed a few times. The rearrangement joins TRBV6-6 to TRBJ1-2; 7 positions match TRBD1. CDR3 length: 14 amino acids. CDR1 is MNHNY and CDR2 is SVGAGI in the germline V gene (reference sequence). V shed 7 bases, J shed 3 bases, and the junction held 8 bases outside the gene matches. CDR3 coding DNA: TGTGCCAGCAACAACCGGGACAGCTACTATGGCTACACCTTC. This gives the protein CASNNRDSYYGYTF.

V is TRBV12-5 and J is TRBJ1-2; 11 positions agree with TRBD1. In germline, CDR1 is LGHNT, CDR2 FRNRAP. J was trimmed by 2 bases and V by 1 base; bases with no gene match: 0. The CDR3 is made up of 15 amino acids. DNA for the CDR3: TGTGCTAGTGGTTTGGGGACAGGGGGCAACTATGGCTACACCTTC. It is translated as CASGLGTGGNYGYTF.